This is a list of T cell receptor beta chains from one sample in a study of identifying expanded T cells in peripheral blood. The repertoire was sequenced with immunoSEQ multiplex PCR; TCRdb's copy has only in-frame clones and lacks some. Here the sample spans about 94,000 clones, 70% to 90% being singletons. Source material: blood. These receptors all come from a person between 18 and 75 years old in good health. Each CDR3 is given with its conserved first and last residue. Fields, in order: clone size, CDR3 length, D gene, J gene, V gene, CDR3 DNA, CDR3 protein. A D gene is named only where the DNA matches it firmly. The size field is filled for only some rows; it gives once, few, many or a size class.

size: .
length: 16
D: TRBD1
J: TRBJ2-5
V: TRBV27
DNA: TGTGCCAGCAGTTTATTCTCCAGGGGGCGCGGAGAGACCCAGTACTTC
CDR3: CASSLFSRGRGETQYF

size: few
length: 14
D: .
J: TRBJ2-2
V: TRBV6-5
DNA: TGTGCCAGCAGCGCGGGACGACTAGACGGGGAGCTGTTTTTT
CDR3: CASSAGRLDGELFF

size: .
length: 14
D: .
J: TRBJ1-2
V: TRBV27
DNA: TGTGCCAGCAGTTTAACCGGGCGAAACTATGGCTACACCTTC
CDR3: CASSLTGRNYGYTF

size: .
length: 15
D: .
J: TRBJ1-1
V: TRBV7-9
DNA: TGTGCCAGCAGCTTAGAACCCAGAAAGAACACTGAAGCTTTCTTT
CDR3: CASSLEPRKNTEAFF

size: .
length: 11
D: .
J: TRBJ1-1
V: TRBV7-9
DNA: TGTGCCAGCAGCCGCCTGACTGAAGCTTTCTTT
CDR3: CASSRLTEAFF

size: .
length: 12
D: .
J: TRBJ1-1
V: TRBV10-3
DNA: TGTGCCATCAGTAGGGGGAACACTGAAGCTTTCTTT
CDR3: CAISRGNTEAFF

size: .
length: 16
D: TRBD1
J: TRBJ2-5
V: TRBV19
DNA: TGTGCCAGTAGTATAGATCGGGCAGGGGGCCGGGAGACCCAGTACTTC
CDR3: CASSIDRAGGRETQYF

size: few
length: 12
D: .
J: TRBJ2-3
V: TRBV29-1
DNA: TGCAGCGTTACGGACAGCACAGATACGCAGTATTTT
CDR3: CSVTDSTDTQYF

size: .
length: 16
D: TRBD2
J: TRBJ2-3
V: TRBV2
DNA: TGTGCCAGCAAGTGGACTAGCGGAGGGATGGCAGATACGCAGTATTTT
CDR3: CASKWTSGGMADTQYF

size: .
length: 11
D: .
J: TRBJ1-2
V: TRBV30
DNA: TGTGCCTGTCTCAACCTACGGGGCTACACCTTC
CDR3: CACLNLRGYTF

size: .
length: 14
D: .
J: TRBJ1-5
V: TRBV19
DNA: TGTGCCAGTAGTTGGGGGAGCGGCAATCGGCCTCAGCATTTT
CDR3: CASSWGSGNRPQHF

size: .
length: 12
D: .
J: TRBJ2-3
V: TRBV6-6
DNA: TGTGCCAGCAGAGATAGCACAGATACGCAGTATTTT
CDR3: CASRDSTDTQYF

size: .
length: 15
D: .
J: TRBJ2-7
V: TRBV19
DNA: TGTGCCAGTAGTATTCGAGGGATTTTCTCCTACGAGCAGTACTTC
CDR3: CASSIRGIFSYEQYF

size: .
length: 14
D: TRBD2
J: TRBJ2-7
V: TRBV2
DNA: TGTGCCAGCAGCCGCGGGCGGGAGGGGAACGAGCAGTACTTC
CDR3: CASSRGREGNEQYF

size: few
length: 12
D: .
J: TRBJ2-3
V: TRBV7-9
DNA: TGTGCCAGCGAAGGGCGCACAGATACGCAGTATTTT
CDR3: CASEGRTDTQYF

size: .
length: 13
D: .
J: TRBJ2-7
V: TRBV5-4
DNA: TGTGCCAGCAGCGATCCCAATTCCTACGAGCAGTACTTC
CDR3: CASSDPNSYEQYF

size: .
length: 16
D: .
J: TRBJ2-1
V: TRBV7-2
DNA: TGTGCCAGCAGCTTGGACTCTCGGGGCGGATACAATGAGCAGTTCTTC
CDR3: CASSLDSRGGYNEQFF

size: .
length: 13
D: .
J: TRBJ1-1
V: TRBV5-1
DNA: TGCGCCACTCGTCGGGAGGCGAACACTGAAGCTTTCTTT
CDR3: CATRREANTEAFF

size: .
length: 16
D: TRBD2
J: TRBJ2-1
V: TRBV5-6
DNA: TGTGCCAGCAGCTTCTTAGCGCTAGCGGGAGCCAATGAGCAGTTCTTC
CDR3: CASSFLALAGANEQFF

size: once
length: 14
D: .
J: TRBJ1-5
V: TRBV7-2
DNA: TGTGCCAGCAGCTTACGGAAGTACAATCAGCCCCAGCATTTT
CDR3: CASSLRKYNQPQHF